This T cell receptor (beta chain) came from a study of T cell clonality in common variable immunodeficiency. General study findings and limits: In common variable immunodeficiency, TCR beta chains reportedly carried fewer deletions and N-nucleotide insertions. Compared with controls, CVID subjects had fewer shared TCRbeta clones.

CDR3 length: 13 amino acids. In germline, CDR1 is SGHTA, CDR2 FQGTGA. V gave up 5 bases and J gave up 2 bases, with 9 bases separating them. Both groups were predominantly of Caucasian heritage. Each donor provided about 5 to 8 ml of heparinized whole blood. Many counts were recorded for this clone. No antigen is known for it. With the read ending 3 residues before the CDR3 end, the germline J gene is used to fill in that end. Sequencing was performed with immunoSEQ multiplex PCR; in TCRdb, only in-frame clones are kept and a portion is missing. The table lists 40,000 to 55,000 clones, with no singletons.

The gene calls are TRBV7-3 and TRBJ1-2, with TRBD1 as a possible D gene (6 bases). Specimen: peripheral blood mononuclear cells. The sequence came from a person aged 18 to 75 in good health. The CDR3 region is CASSATGNYGYTF. Partial CDR3 DNA: TGTGCCAGCAGCGCGACAGGCAACTATGGC. The full variable domain, its missing parts supplied by reference TRBV7-3 and TRBJ1-2, is GAGVSQTPSNKVTEKGKYVELRCDPISGHTALYWYRQSLGQGPEFLIYFQGTGAADDSGLPNDRFFAVRPEGSVSTLKIQRTERGDSAVYLCASSATGNYGYTFGSGTRLTVV.